The 18 T cell receptor beta chains below all came from one sample that was sequenced in a study of blood T cells in healthy people across ages. A sample-barcoded 5' primer and a J-beta primer mix were used in a second PCR of roughly 6 to 11 cycles. TCRdb called the 5' RACE reads again in MiXCR, with one record for every CDR3 protein. The sample records 1.4 million to 1.5 million distinct CDR3 sequences, roughly 45% being singletons. Sequenced material: blood. The receptors derive from a woman aged 18-29 years in good health.

In its sample, this clonotype was seen many times. This chain joins TRBV28 and TRBJ2-7, with D perhaps given as TRBD1 or TRBD2 (5 bases each). This CDR3 region has 11 residues. V was trimmed by 8 bases and J by 5 bases, leaving 10 bases between them. Germline lookup yields CDR1 MDHEN and CDR2 SYDVKM. The CDR3 here is CASRGVHEQYF. For the CDR3, the DNA is TGTGCCAGCCGAGGGGTCCACGAGCAGTACTTC.

The CDR3 DNA is TGTGCCAGCCGTTTTGGGGGGCAGAACACCGGGGAGCTGTTTTTT. Translated, it gives CASRFGGQNTGELFF. The chain couples TRBV7-2 to TRBJ2-2, with D perhaps being TRBD1 or TRBD2 (6 bases each). Germline-derived CDR1 and CDR2 are SGHTA and FQGNSA. Trimming left V 8 bases short and J 1 base short, with 14 bases between. The CDR3 consists of 15 residues.

This clonotype turned up a few times. This sequence joins TRBV14 and TRBJ2-3, with D perhaps TRBD2 (6 bases). The V end was cut by 8 bases, the J end by 4 bases, with 16 bases between. The CDR3 totals 14 residues. CDR1 and CDR2 (germline): SGHDN, FVKESK. The CDR3 sequence: CASGLWRGADTQYF. The CDR3 nucleotides are TGTGCCAGCGGACTTTGGAGGGGTGCAGATACGCAGTATTTT.

About this clonotype: The junction does not match germline at one end; this may be a read error. The chain couples TRBV29-1 to TRBJ2-5, with D hard to call. The CDR3 spans 14 residues. Germline CDR1 reads SQVTM; CDR2 reads ANQGSEA. CDR3 amino acids: CSVEDGILQETKYF. The DNA for the CDR3 is TGCAGCGTTGAAGATGGGATATTACAAGAGACCAAGTACTTC.

The chain combines TRBV13 with TRBJ2-3; 12 bases match TRBD2. This CDR3 is built from 16 residues. Germline CDR1 PRHDT, CDR2 FYEKMQ (reference sequence). Losses at the gene ends were 4 bases for V and 2 bases for J; bases not matched to a gene: 4. CDR3 sequence reads: CASSYRTSGVTDTQYF. Here the CDR3 DNA reads TGTGCCAGCAGCTACCGGACTAGCGGGGTCACAGATACGCAGTATTTT. Full variable domain (rest looked up from reference TRBV13 and TRBJ2-3): AAGVIQSPRHLIKEKRETATLKCYPIPRHDTVYWYQQGPGQDPQFLISFYEKMQSDKGSIPDRFSAQQFSDYHSELNMSSLELGDSALYFCASSYRTSGVTDTQYFGPGTRLTVL.

J is TRBJ2-1 and V is TRBV6-2 or TRBV6-3; D unresolved. The CDR3 is 13 amino acids. V gave up 8 bases and J gave up 4 bases, with 12 bases separating them. Germline V gene data show CDR1 as MNHEY and CDR2 as SVGEGT. The CDR3 region is CASGKDGYNEQFF. CDR3 DNA: TGTGCCAGCGGGAAGGACGGATACAATGAGCAGTTCTTC.

As concerns this clonotype: A much larger clone is a single base away; this may be a read error. This rearrangement joins TRBV6-6 to TRBJ2-5; 8 nucleotides agree with TRBD2. CDR3 length equals 14 residues. V lost 7 bases to trimming and J lost 11 bases; unmatched junction nucleotides: 15. CDR1 and CDR2 from the germline V gene are MNHNY and SVGAGI (reference sequence). CDR3 nucleotides: TGTGCCAGCATAACCGGGACTAGTTCCAATGAGCAGTACTTC. It is translated as CASITGTSSNEQYF.

The V call is TRBV7-3, the J call TRBJ2-7; possibly TRBD1 for D (7 bases). The better agreement between TRBJ2-5 and the DNA end casts doubt on the J call. The CDR3 covers 15 residues. Germline V gives CDR1 SGHTA, CDR2 FQGTGA. CDR3 bases: TGTGCCAGCAGCAAGGGGGCGGGACTGGAAGAGACCCAGTACTTC. Residues: CASSKGAGLEETQYF.

This clonotype was observed many times. The chain uses TRBV6-1 and TRBJ2-7; 8 bases are a match to TRBD1. The V segment lost 6 bases and the J segment 2 bases; nucleotides outside the gene matches: 3. The CDR3 extends over 13 amino acids. In germline, CDR1 is MNHNS, CDR2 SASEGT. This CDR3 is CASSDRGTYEQYF. The DNA of the CDR3 is TGTGCCAGCAGCGACAGGGGTACCTACGAGCAGTACTTC.

The chain has TRBV29-1 and TRBJ2-3; no firm D call. CDR1 SQVTM and CDR2 ANQGSEA come from the germline V gene. With 7 bases removed from V and 4 bases from J, the gap between germline ends came to 12 bases. The CDR3 covers 12 residues. CDR3 loop: CSGSEVADTQYF. The CDR3, as DNA: TGCAGCGGATCCGAGGTCGCAGATACGCAGTATTTT.

V usage is TRBV21-1 and J usage is TRBJ2-3; the DNA was not used to check the table's D call, TRBD2. TRBV21-1 constitutes a pseudogene. CDR3 length: 16 amino acids. The CDR3 loop is CASSKATSGGGNTQYF. DNA of the CDR3: TGTGCCAGCAGCAAGGCCACTAGCGGGGGCGGGAATACGCAGTATTTT.

The chain has TRBV6-6 and TRBJ1-2; D not resolved. Germline V gene data show CDR1 as MNHNY and CDR2 as SVGAGI (reference sequence). V was cut by 2 bases and J by 0 bases, with 10 bases left in between. This CDR3 has 15 amino acids. CDR3 nucleotide sequence: TGTGCCAGCAGTTACCCTGATGGGGCTAACTATGGCTACACCTTC. Its translation: CASSYPDGANYGYTF.

V is TRBV28 and J is TRBJ2-1; D call uncertain. Trimming shortened V by 3 bases and J by 4 bases, and 4 bases separated the two germline ends. CDR3 length: 12 residues. Germline CDR1 MDHEN, CDR2 SYDVKM. The CDR3 bases are TGTGCCAGCAGTTTTCAGTACAATGAGCAGTTCTTC. Translation gives CASSFQYNEQFF.

This clonotype occurred a few times. The J gene is TRBJ2-2, the V gene TRBV14; 11 bases align to TRBD2. The trim removed 1 base at V and 1 base at J, leaving 5 bases unmatched. Germline assignment: CDR1 SGHDN and CDR2 FVKESK. CDR3 size: 18 residues. CDR3 protein: CASSQAYLAGGNTGELFF. CDR3 bases: TGTGCCAGCAGCCAAGCATACCTAGCGGGAGGGAACACCGGGGAGCTGTTTTTT.

The chain couples TRBV12-3 or TRBV12-4 to TRBJ2-1, with D maybe TRBD1 (6 bases). The CDR3 length is 16 residues. V dropped 1 base and J dropped 0 bases, with 10 bases sitting between them. Here the CDR3 reads CASSLGDISSYNEQFF. The CDR3 coding sequence is TGTGCCAGCAGTTTAGGGGACATTAGCTCCTACAATGAGCAGTTCTTC.

The chain carries TRBV20-1 and TRBJ1-4; 11 bases align to TRBD1. The V segment lost 1 base and the J segment 8 bases; nucleotides outside the gene matches: 6. From germline, CDR1 is DFQATT and CDR2 SNEGSKA (reference sequence). The length of the CDR3 is 15 residues. As DNA, the CDR3 is TGCAGTGCTAGAGTGGACAGGGGGCGAGTGGAAAAACTGTTTTTT. It translates to CSARVDRGRVEKLFF.

This rearrangement joins TRBV30 to TRBJ2-3, with unresolved D. V was cut by 0 bases and J by 9 bases, with 7 bases left in between. This CDR3 has 11 amino acids. Germline V CDR1 and CDR2: GTSNPN, SVGIG (reference sequence). CDR3 residues: CAWSVSGTQYF. The CDR3 coding sequence is TGTGCCTGGAGTGTAAGTGGAACGCAGTATTTT. Combining the CDR3 with reference TRBV30 and TRBJ2-3 gives the whole variable domain SQTIHQWPATLVQPVGSPLSLECTVEGTSNPNLYWYRQAAGRGLQLLFYSVGIGQISSEVPQNLSASRPQDRQFILSSKKLLLSDSGFYLCAWSVSGTQYFGPGTRLTVL.

This clonotype was picked up a small number of times. V usage is TRBV2 and J usage is TRBJ2-5, with D perhaps matching TRBD2 (6 bases). Per the germline V gene, CDR1 is SNHLY and CDR2 is FYNNEI. CDR3 length equals 13 residues. The germline V and J ends were trimmed by 6 bases and 3 bases, with 11 bases remaining between them. CDR3 protein: CASRGGVKETQYF. In DNA, the CDR3 is TGTGCCAGCAGGGGCGGGGTAAAAGAGACCCAGTACTTC. The full variable domain, its missing parts supplied by reference TRBV2 and TRBJ2-5, is EPEVTQTPSHQVTQMGQEVILRCVPISNHLYFYWYRQILGQKVEFLVSFYNNEISEKSEIFDDQFSVERPDGSNFTLKIRSTKLEDSAMYFCASRGGVKETQYFGPGTRLLVL.